These T cell receptor beta chains were read from a single sample in a study of identical twins. TCRdb reprocessed the 5' RACE reads with MiXCR, giving one entry per CDR3 protein. The sample records hundreds of thousands of distinct CDR3 sequences, roughly an eighth being singletons. This same sample was also part of a study on yellow fever vaccine responses in identical twins.

Sample: PBMCs. These receptors originate from a woman aged 18-29 years in good health. The CDR3 runs from the conserved cysteine through the conserved F or W. The order of the fields is CDR3 protein, CDR3 DNA, D gene, J gene, V gene, CDR3 length, clone size. D genes are given only for firm matches. Clone sizes are given selectively: once, few, many, or a class where the clone is expanded.

CASSPDVLLAKNIQYF,TGTGCCAGCAGCCCGGACGTATTACTAGCCAAAAACATTCAGTACTTC,NA,TRBJ2-4,TRBV3-1,16,few
CASSSPSVGSQETQYF,TGCGCCAGCAGCTCCCCATCCGTGGGTAGTCAAGAGACCCAGTACTTC,NA,TRBJ2-5,TRBV5-1,16,few
CASSPTGGAHTEAFF,TGTGCCAGCAGCCCGACAGGGGGCGCCCACACTGAAGCTTTCTTT,TRBD1,TRBJ1-1,TRBV7-3,15,few
CSAIPLLAQETQYF,TGCAGTGCTATCCCCCTACTGGCCCAAGAGACCCAGTACTTC,NA,TRBJ2-5,TRBV20-1,14,few
CASSLGGKTSDRVVVYEQYF,TGCGCCAGCAGCTTGGGGGGTAAGACGAGCGACAGGGTGGTAGTCTACGAGCAGTACTTC,TRBD1,TRBJ2-7,TRBV5-1,20,few
CATSFQALAGVAYNEQFF,TGTGCCACCAGTTTCCAAGCCCTGGCGGGAGTAGCCTACAATGAGCAGTTCTTC,TRBD2,TRBJ2-1,TRBV15,18,NA
CASSLWAGVNEKLFF,TGTGCCAGCAGTTTATGGGCGGGAGTCAATGAAAAACTGTTTTTT,NA,TRBJ1-4,TRBV27,15,NA
CSGAASSTDTQYF,TGCAGTGGAGCAGCCTCTAGCACAGATACGCAGTATTTT,NA,TRBJ2-3,TRBV20-1,13,few
CASSLPAGNSGANVLTF,TGTGCCAGCAGTTTACCGGCAGGGAACTCTGGGGCCAACGTCCTGACTTTC,NA,TRBJ2-6,TRBV12-3/TRBV12-4,17,few
CASSLTAEYQETQYF,TGTGCCAGCAGTTTAACAGCGGAGTACCAAGAGACCCAGTACTTC,NA,TRBJ2-5,TRBV27,15,NA
CAIRVRGPASGYTF,TGTGCCATACGGGTGCGGGGGCCCGCATCAGGCTACACCTTC,NA,TRBJ1-2,TRBV28,14,few
CAAQGANPGETQYF,TGTGCCGCCCAGGGGGCCAATCCTGGGGAGACCCAGTACTTC,TRBD1,TRBJ2-5,TRBV6-1,14,few
CASSSLGQGARDTEAFF,TGTGCCAGCAGTTCACTCGGACAGGGGGCGAGAGACACTGAAGCTTTCTTT,TRBD1,TRBJ1-1,TRBV28,17,NA
CAISESSGPRVETQYF,TGTGCCATCAGTGAGTCGAGCGGACCTAGAGTCGAGACCCAGTACTTC,NA,TRBJ2-5,TRBV10-3,16,many
CAISVGGNEQFF,TGTGCCATCAGTGTCGGCGGCAATGAGCAGTTCTTC,NA,TRBJ2-1,TRBV10-3,12,NA
CASSFRRHTDTQYF,TGTGCCAGCAGTTTCCGAAGGCACACAGATACGCAGTATTTT,NA,TRBJ2-3,TRBV12-3/TRBV12-4,14,NA
CASIHGGGTSGKLREQFF,TGTGCCAGCATCCATGGAGGGGGGACTAGCGGGAAACTCCGTGAGCAGTTCTTC,TRBD2,TRBJ2-1,TRBV12-3/TRBV12-4,18,few
CASSLARLAGWTDTQYF,TGTGCCAGCAGCTTAGCCCGACTAGCGGGATGGACAGATACGCAGTATTTT,TRBD2,TRBJ2-3,TRBV11-2,17,few
CASTNSDTQYF,TGTGCCAGTACCAACTCAGATACGCAGTATTTT,NA,TRBJ2-3,TRBV6-2/TRBV6-3,11,few
CASSMNRLYYNEQFF,TGTGCCAGTAGTATGAACAGATTATACTACAATGAGCAGTTCTTC,NA,TRBJ2-1,TRBV19,15,NA
CASARTSNTEAFF,TGTGCCAGCGCCCGGACATCGAACACTGAAGCTTTCTTT,NA,TRBJ1-1,TRBV6-1,13,NA
CASSPPWGAVRTDTQYF,TGTGCCAGCAGTCCTCCCTGGGGGGCAGTTCGTACAGATACGCAGTATTTT,NA,TRBJ2-3,TRBV12-3/TRBV12-4,17,NA
CASSFEPVPSAAPRRDTYEQYF,TGCGCCAGCAGCTTTGAACCGGTACCCTCCGCTGCTCCCCGACGGGACACCTACGAGCAGTACTTC,NA,TRBJ2-7,TRBV5-1,22,few
CASRQGGPLEKLFF,TGTGCCAGCCGACAGGGGGGACCCTTAGAAAAACTGTTTTTT,TRBD1,TRBJ1-4,TRBV28,14,NA
CASSADRGPTTLYGYTF,TGTGCCAGCAGCGCAGACAGGGGCCCTACAACATTGTATGGCTACACCTTC,TRBD1,TRBJ1-2,TRBV9,17,NA
CASSFAGFGQPQHF,TGTGCCAGCAGTTTCGCAGGGTTCGGGCAGCCCCAGCATTTT,NA,TRBJ1-5,TRBV12-3/TRBV12-4,14,NA
CATSRDVMLGQGANGANVLTF,TGTGCCACCAGCAGAGATGTGATGCTGGGACAGGGGGCAAATGGGGCCAACGTCCTGACTTTC,TRBD1,TRBJ2-6,TRBV15,21,NA
CAISETGTGLNQPQHF,TGTGCCATCAGTGAAACCGGGACAGGCCTAAATCAGCCCCAGCATTTT,TRBD1,TRBJ1-5,TRBV10-3,16,NA
CASSLNSGRLLSYNEQFF,TGTGCCAGCAGCTTAAATTCTGGTCGACTCCTATCCTACAATGAGCAGTTCTTC,NA,TRBJ2-1,TRBV7-3,18,NA
CASTEQRTVYNEQFF,TGTGCCAGCACCGAGCAGCGGACAGTCTACAATGAGCAGTTCTTC,NA,TRBJ2-1,TRBV2,15,few
CASTPGLWGIEQYF,TGTGCCAGCACCCCGGGACTCTGGGGTATCGAGCAGTACTTC,NA,TRBJ2-7,TRBV3-1,14,NA
CSVQPLTGRSYEQYF,TGCAGCGTCCAACCCCTGACAGGGAGGTCCTACGAGCAGTACTTC,NA,TRBJ2-7,TRBV29-1,15,few
CASRPSNQPQHF,TGTGCCAGCAGACCGTCCAATCAGCCCCAGCATTTT,NA,TRBJ1-5,TRBV28,12,NA
CSARLAGKSGEQFF,TGCAGTGCTAGGTTAGCGGGGAAGTCAGGGGAGCAGTTCTTC,TRBD2,TRBJ2-1,TRBV20-1,14,NA
CSVEDLRGYYGYTF,TGCAGCGTTGAAGATTTAAGAGGTTACTATGGCTACACCTTC,NA,TRBJ1-2,TRBV29-1,14,few
CSAPTAGENTEAFF,TGCAGTGCGCCTACGGCAGGGGAGAACACTGAAGCTTTCTTT,NA,TRBJ1-1,TRBV20-1,14,many
CASSFGLAGRTGVYEQFF,TGTGCCAGCAGTTTTGGACTAGCGGGGCGGACCGGGGTATATGAGCAGTTCTTC,TRBD2,TRBJ2-1,TRBV6-5,18,few
CASSYREGSGYEQYF,TGTGCCAGCAGTTACCGAGAGGGGTCGGGCTACGAGCAGTACTTC,NA,TRBJ2-7,TRBV6-5,15,NA
CASSLGYSSQPQHF,TGTGCCAGCAGCTTAGGGTATTCAAGTCAGCCCCAGCATTTT,NA,TRBJ1-5,TRBV7-2,14,few
CASSARVTYNEQFF,TGTGCCAGCAGTGCGCGGGTTACTTACAATGAGCAGTTCTTC,NA,TRBJ2-1,TRBV6-6,14,NA
CSATGGLFYNSPLHF,TGCAGTGCTACAGGGGGGTTATTCTATAATTCACCCCTCCACTTT,TRBD1,TRBJ1-6,TRBV20-1,15,few
CASSYPPVIRLAALSYNEQFF,TGTGCCAGCAGTTACCCCCCCGTGATAAGACTAGCGGCCCTCTCCTACAATGAGCAGTTCTTC,TRBD2,TRBJ2-1,TRBV28,21,NA
CASIQGFRTEAFF,TGCGCCAGCATCCAGGGTTTCCGAACTGAAGCTTTCTTT,NA,TRBJ1-1,TRBV10-1,13,many
CASSFKVTSYGYTF,TGTGCCAGCAGCTTTAAGGTCACATCCTATGGCTACACCTTC,NA,TRBJ1-2,TRBV7-2,14,NA
CASSLDPGSQETQYF,TGTGCCAGCAGCTTAGATCCGGGGTCCCAAGAGACCCAGTACTTC,NA,TRBJ2-5,TRBV11-2,15,few
CASRAPNTQYF,TGTGCCAGTAGAGCGCCAAATACGCAGTATTTT,NA,TRBJ2-3,TRBV19,11,few
CASGDSSYEQYF,TGTGCCAGCGGAGACTCCTCCTACGAGCAGTACTTC,NA,TRBJ2-7,TRBV2,12,NA
CASRTSGGPLYSGANVLTF,TGTGCCAGCCGGACTAGCGGGGGCCCCCTCTACTCTGGGGCCAACGTCCTGACTTTC,TRBD2,TRBJ2-6,TRBV7-9,19,few
CASSYMQPSEKLFF,TGTGCCAGCAGTTACATGCAGCCTTCTGAAAAACTGTTTTTT,NA,TRBJ1-4,TRBV6-2/TRBV6-3,14,NA
CASRAIAGAETQYF,TGTGCCAGCAGAGCTATAGCGGGGGCGGAGACCCAGTACTTC,TRBD2,TRBJ2-5,TRBV27,14,few
CALGTGLNTEAFF,TGTGCCCTAGGGACAGGGTTGAACACTGAAGCTTTCTTT,TRBD1,TRBJ1-1,TRBV10-3,13,NA
CASSQIAGAPSYEQYF,TGCGCCAGCAGTCAAATAGCGGGAGCCCCGTCCTACGAGCAGTACTTC,TRBD2,TRBJ2-7,TRBV4-1,16,NA
CASQGPEKLFF,TGTGCCAGCCAGGGGCCTGAAAAACTGTTTTTT,NA,TRBJ1-4,TRBV6-6,11,NA
CASSARLAGGTDTQYF,TGCGCCAGCAGCGCACGACTAGCGGGGGGCACAGATACGCAGTATTTT,TRBD2,TRBJ2-3,TRBV5-1,16,once
CASRPAGGHYNEQFF,TGTGCCAGCAGACCAGCGGGAGGGCACTACAATGAGCAGTTCTTC,TRBD2,TRBJ2-1,TRBV12-3/TRBV12-4,15,many